This TCR beta chain was found in a study of radiation and T cells in renal cell carcinoma. Study overall: Nephrectomy followed 15 Gy stereotactic body radiation by 4 weeks.

Documented time point: baseline pretreatment blood. As for treatment: 15 Gy SBRT to primary tumor, nephrectomy 4 weeks later. The table came from immunoSEQ multiplex PCR; TCRdb's copy has only in-frame clones and leaves some out. The data hold roughly 120,000 clones, with around 80% observed a single time. This TCR came from a woman aged 55-75 years with renal cell carcinoma. The specimen was blood, collected from a patient whose treatment included radiotherapy and nephrectomy.

Written as DNA, the CDR3 is TGTGCCAGTAGCTCCATGGGACAGGGAGAATATGGCTACACCTTC. Its translation: CASSSMGQGEYGYTF. The genes are TRBV19 and TRBJ1-2; 9 bases fit TRBD1. The CDR3 runs 15 residues. J gave up 5 bases and V 6 bases, and 10 bases lay outside the gene matches. CDR1 is LNHDA, CDR2 SQIVND, per germline (reference sequence).